This entry describes one T cell receptor beta chain. The table came from immunoSEQ multiplex PCR; TCRdb's copy has only in-frame clones and leaves some out. The sample lists under 200,000 clones; 84% were seen once. The sample comes from a study of blood T cell repertoires in COVID-19. Germline lookup yields CDR1 SGHNT and CDR2 YYREEE (reference sequence). Trimming removed 4 bases at V and 0 bases at J, with 11 bases between. The CDR3 consists of 14 residues. This sequence originates from a man between 18 and 35 years old with active or convalescent COVID-19. The V call is TRBV5-4, the J call TRBJ2-7; D perhaps matches TRBD2 (6 bases). The material sequenced was peripheral blood. CDR3 region: CASSRTAGSYEQYF. The DNA for the CDR3 is TGTGCCAGCAGCCGCACAGCGGGCTCCTACGAGCAGTACTTC. The complete variable domain, with remaining parts taken from reference TRBV5-4 and TRBJ2-7, reads ETGVTQSPTHLIKTRGQQVTLRCSSQSGHNTVSWYQQALGQGPQFIFQYYREEENGRGNFPPRFSGLQFPNYSSELNVNALELDDSALYLCASSRTAGSYEQYFGPGTRLTVT.